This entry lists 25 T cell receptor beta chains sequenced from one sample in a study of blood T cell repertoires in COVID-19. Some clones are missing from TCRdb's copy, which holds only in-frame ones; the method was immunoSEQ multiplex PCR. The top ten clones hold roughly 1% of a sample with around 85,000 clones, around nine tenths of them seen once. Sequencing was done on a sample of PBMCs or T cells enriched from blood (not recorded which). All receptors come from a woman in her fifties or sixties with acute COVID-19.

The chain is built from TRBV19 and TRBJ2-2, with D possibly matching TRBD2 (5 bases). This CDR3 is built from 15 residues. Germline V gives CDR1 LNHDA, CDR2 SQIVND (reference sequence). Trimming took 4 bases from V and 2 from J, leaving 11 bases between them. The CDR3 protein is CASSTKTKNTGELFF. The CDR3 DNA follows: TGTGCCAGTAGTACCAAGACTAAAAACACCGGGGAGCTGTTTTTT.

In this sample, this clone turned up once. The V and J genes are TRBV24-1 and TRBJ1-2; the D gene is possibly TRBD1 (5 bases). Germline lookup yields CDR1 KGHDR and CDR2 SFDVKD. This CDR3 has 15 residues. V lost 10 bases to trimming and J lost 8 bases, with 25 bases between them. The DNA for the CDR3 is TGTGCCACTGTTCCTTCCAGGGTGGATTTTAGGGGCTACACCTTC. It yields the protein CATVPSRVDFRGYTF.

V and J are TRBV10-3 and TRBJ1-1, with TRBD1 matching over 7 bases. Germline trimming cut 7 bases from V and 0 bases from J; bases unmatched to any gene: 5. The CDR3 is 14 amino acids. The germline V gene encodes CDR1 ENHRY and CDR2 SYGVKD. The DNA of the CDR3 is TGTGCCATCACCTCCGGACAGGTGAACACTGAAGCTTTCTTT. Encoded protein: CAITSGQVNTEAFF.

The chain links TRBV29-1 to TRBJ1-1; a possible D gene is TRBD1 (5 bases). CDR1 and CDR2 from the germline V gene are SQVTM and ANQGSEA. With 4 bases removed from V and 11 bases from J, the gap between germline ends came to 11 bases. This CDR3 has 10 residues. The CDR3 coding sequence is TGCAGCGTTGGTAGGGGCGAGGCTTTCTTT. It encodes CSVGRGEAFF. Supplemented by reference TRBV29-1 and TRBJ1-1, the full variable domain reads SAVISQKPSRDICQRGTSLTIQCQVDSQVTMMFWYRQQPGQSLTLIATANQGSEATYESGFVIDKFPISRPNLTFSTLTVSNMSPEDSSIYLCSVGRGEAFFGQGTRLTVV.

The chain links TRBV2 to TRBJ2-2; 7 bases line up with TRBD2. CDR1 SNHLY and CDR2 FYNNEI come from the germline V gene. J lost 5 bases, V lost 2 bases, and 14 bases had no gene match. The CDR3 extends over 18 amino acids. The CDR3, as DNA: TGTGCCAGCAGTGAATCGGCGGGAGCTCTAGTCCTTACCGGGGAGCTGTTTTTT. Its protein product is CASSESAGALVLTGELFF.

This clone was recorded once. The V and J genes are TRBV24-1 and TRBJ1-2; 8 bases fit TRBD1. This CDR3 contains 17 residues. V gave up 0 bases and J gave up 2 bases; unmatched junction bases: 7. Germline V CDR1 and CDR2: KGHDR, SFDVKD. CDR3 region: CATSDLGDTGGNYGYTF. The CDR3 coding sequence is TGTGCCACCAGTGATTTGGGAGATACAGGGGGGAACTATGGCTACACCTTC.

The CDR3 region is CASSRLSGEKLFF. The CDR3 nucleotides are TGTGCCAGCAGCCGTCTGTCGGGAGAAAAACTGTTTTTT. The chain links TRBV7-9 to TRBJ1-4; D gene ambiguous. Germline V gene sequence: CDR1 SEHNR, CDR2 FQNEAQ (reference sequence). The CDR3 is made up of 13 amino acids. V shed 5 bases and J shed 8 bases, with 12 bases lying between them.

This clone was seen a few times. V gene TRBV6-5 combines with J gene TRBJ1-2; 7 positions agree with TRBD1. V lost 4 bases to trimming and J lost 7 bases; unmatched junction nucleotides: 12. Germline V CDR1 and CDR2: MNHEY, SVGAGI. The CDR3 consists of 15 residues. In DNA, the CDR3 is TGTGCCAGCAGTTCCCCCTTTGACAGGGTTGGTGGCTACACCTTC. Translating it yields CASSSPFDRVGGYTF.

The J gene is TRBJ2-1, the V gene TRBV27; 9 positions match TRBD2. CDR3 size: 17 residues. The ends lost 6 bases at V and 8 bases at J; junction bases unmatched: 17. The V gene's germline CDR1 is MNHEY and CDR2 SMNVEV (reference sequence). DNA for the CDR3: TGTGCCAGCAGACTGCTTAGCGGGAGTCCCATTGGCGATGAGCAGTTCTTC. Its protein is CASRLLSGSPIGDEQFF.

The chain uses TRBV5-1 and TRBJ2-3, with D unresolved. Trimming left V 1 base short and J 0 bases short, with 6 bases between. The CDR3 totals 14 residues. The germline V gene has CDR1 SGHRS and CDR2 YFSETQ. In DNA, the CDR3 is TGCGCCAGCAGCTTGCCACAGAGCACAGATACGCAGTATTTT. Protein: CASSLPQSTDTQYF. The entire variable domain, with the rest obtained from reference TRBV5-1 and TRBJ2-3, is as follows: KAGVTQTPRYLIKTRGQQVTLSCSPISGHRSVSWYQQTPGQGLQFLFEYFSETQRNKGNFPGRFSGRQFSNSRSEMNVSTLELGDSALYLCASSLPQSTDTQYFGPGTRLTVL.

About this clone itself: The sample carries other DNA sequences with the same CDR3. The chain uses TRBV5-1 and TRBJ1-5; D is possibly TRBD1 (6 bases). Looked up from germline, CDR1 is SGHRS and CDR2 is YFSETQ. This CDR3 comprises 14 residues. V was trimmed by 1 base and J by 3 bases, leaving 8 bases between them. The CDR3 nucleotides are TGCGCCAGCAGCTTGACAGGGACCAATCAGCCCCAGCATTTT. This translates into CASSLTGTNQPQHF.

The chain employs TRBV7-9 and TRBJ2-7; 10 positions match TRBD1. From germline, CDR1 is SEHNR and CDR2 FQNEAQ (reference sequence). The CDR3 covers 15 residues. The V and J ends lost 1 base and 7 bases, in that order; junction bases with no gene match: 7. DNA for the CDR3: TGTGCCAGCAGCTTAGTGGGGACAGGGGTGGAAGAGCAGTACTTC. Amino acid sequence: CASSLVGTGVEEQYF.

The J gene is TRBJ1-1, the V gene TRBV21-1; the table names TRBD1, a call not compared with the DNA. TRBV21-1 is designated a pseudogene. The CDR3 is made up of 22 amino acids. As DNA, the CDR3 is TGTGCCAGCAGCTCCCCAAGGGTGGGCAGGGGGCAGGGGGACGTAAGGAACACTGAAGCTTTCTTT. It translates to CASSSPRVGRGQGDVRNTEAFF.

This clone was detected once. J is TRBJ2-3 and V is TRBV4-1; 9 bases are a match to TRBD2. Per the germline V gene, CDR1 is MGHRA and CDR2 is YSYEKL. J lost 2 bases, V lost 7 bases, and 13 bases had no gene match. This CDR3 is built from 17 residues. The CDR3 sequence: CASTPGASGAFTDTQYF. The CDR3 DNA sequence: TGCGCCAGCACCCCGGGCGCTAGCGGGGCCTTCACAGATACGCAGTATTTT.

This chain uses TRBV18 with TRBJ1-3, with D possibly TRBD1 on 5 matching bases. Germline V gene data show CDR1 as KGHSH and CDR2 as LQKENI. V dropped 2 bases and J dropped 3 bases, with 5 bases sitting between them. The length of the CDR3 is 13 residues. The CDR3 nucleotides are TGTGCCAGCTCACCAGACAGTGGAAACACCATATATTTT. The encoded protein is CASSPDSGNTIYF.

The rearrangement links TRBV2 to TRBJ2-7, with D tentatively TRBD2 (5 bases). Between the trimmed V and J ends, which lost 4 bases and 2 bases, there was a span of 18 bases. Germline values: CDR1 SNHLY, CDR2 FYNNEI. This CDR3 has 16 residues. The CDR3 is CASSVNDYRTTYEQYF. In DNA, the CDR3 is TGTGCCAGCAGTGTCAACGACTATCGAACAACCTACGAGCAGTACTTC.

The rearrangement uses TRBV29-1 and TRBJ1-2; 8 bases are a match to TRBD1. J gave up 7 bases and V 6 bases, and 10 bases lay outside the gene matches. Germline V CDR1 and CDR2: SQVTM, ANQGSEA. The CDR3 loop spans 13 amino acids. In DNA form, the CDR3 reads TGCAGCGTCTCGGACAGGGATTTGGTTGGCTACACCTTC. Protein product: CSVSDRDLVGYTF.

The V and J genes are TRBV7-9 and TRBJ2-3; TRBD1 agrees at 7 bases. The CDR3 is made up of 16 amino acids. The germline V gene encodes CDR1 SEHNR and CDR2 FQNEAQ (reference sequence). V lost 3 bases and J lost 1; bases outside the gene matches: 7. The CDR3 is CASSFQTGLGTDTQYF. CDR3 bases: TGTGCCAGCAGCTTCCAGACAGGGTTAGGCACAGATACGCAGTATTTT.

CDR3 in amino acids: CAWSDRGIYEQYF. CDR3 bases: TGTGCCTGGAGCGACAGGGGCATCTACGAGCAGTACTTC. The rearrangement links TRBV30 to TRBJ2-7, with 8 nucleotides matching TRBD1. The CDR3 loop spans 13 amino acids. CDR1 is GTSNPN, CDR2 SVGIG, per germline (reference sequence). J lost 3 bases, V lost 3 bases, and 4 bases had no gene match.

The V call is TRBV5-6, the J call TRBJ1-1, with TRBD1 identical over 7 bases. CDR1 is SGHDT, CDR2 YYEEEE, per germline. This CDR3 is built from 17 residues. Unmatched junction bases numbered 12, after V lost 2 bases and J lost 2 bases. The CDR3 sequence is CASSFRQGRMSNTEAFF. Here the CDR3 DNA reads TGTGCCAGCAGCTTCCGACAGGGAAGAATGAGCAACACTGAAGCTTTCTTT. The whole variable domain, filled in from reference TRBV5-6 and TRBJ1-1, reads DAGVTQSPTHLIKTRGQQVTLRCSPKSGHDTVSWYQQALGQGPQFIFQYYEEEERQRGNFPDRFSGHQFPNYSSELNVNALLLGDSALYLCASSFRQGRMSNTEAFFGQGTRLTVV.

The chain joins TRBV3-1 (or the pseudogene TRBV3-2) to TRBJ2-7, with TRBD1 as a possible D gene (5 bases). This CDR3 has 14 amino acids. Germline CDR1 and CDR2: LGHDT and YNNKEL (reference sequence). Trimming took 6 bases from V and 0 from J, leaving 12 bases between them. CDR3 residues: CASRGEGSSYEQYF. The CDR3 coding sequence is TGTGCCAGCAGAGGGGAAGGAAGCTCCTACGAGCAGTACTTC.

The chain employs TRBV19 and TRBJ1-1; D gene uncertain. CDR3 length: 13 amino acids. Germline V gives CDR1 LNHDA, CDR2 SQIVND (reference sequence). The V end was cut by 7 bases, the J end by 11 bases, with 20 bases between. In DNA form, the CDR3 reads TGTGCCAGTACCAACAACGCGGGATATTTGGCTTTCTTT. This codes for CASTNNAGYLAFF.

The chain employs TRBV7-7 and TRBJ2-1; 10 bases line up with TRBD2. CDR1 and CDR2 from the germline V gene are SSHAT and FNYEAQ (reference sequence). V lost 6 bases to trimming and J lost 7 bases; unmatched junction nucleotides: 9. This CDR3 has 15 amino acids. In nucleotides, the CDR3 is TGTGCCAGCAGTCGAATCGGGACTAGCGCTAATGAGCAGTTCTTC. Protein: CASSRIGTSANEQFF.

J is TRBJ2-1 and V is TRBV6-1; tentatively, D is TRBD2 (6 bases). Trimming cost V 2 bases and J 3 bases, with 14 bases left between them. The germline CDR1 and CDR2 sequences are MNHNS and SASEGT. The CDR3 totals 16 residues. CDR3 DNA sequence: TGTGCCAGCAGTGAATGGCGGGACGGGAACTACAATGAGCAGTTCTTC. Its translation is CASSEWRDGNYNEQFF.

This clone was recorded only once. The CDR3 here is CASTPGLAGAGGDTDTQYF. The DNA of the CDR3 is TGCGCCAGCACCCCGGGACTAGCGGGAGCGGGGGGTGACACAGATACGCAGTATTTT. The chain links TRBV5-1 to TRBJ2-3; 14 bases are shared with TRBD2. Germline-derived CDR1 and CDR2 are SGHRS and YFSETQ. This CDR3 is 19 amino acids long. Germline trimming cut 6 bases from V and 2 bases from J; bases unmatched to any gene: 14.